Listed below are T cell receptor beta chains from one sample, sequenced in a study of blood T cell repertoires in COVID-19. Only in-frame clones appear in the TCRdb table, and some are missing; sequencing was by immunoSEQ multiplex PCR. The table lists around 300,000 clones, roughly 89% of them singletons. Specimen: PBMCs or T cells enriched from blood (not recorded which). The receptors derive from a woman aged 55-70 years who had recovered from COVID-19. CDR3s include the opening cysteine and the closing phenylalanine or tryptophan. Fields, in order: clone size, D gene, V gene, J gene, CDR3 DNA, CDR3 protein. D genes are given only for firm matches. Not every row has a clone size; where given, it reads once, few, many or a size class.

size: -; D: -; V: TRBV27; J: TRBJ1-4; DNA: TGTGCCAGCAGTCCCCTGACAGTTCCGACAACTAATGAAAAACTGTTTTTT; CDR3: CASSPLTVPTTNEKLFF
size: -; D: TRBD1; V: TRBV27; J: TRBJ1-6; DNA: TGTGCCAGCAGTGGGACAGGGCCGAATTCACCCCTCCACTTT; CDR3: CASSGTGPNSPLHF
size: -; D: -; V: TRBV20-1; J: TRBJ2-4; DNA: TGCAGTGCTAGTGCCGGGGACACCAAAAACATTCAGTACTTC; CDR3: CSASAGDTKNIQYF
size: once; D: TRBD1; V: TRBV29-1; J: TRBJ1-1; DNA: TGCAGCGTTGAAGAACAGGGGTTGGGCACTGAAGCTTTCTTT; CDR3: CSVEEQGLGTEAFF
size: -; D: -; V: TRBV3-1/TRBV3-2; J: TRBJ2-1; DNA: TGTGCCAGCAGCCAAGCCTCTCCAGAAAACAATGAGCAGTTCTTC; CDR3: CASSQASPENNEQFF
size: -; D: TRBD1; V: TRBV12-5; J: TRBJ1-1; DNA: TGTGCTAGTGGCCGTGAAACAGGGGGGGAGACTGAAGCTTTCTTT; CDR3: CASGRETGGETEAFF
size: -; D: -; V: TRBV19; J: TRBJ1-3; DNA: TGTGCCAGTAGTTCTCCGGGAAACACCATATATTTT; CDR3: CASSSPGNTIYF
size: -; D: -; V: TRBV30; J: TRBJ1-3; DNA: TGTGCCTGGGGGACACCCGGAAACACCATATATTTT; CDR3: CAWGTPGNTIYF
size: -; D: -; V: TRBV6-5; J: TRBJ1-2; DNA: TGTGCCAGCAGTTACTACGGGGGGAGCTATGGCTACACCTTC; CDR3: CASSYYGGSYGYTF
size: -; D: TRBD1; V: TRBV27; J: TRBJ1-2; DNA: TGTGCCAGCAGTTTCCATAAACCCTACGACAGGGGGTTAGAAGGCTACACCTTC; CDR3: CASSFHKPYDRGLEGYTF
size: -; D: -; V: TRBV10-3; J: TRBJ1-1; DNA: TGTGCCATCACCGATGGCGAGGGCGAAGCTTTCTTT; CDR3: CAITDGEGEAFF
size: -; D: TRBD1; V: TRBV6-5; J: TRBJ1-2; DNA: TGTGCCAGCAGTATGACAGGGAACTATGGCTACACCTTC; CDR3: CASSMTGNYGYTF
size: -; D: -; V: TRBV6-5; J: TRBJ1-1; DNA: TGTGCCAGCAGTTACGAGGGCCGAGGGACTGAAGCTTTCTTT; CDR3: CASSYEGRGTEAFF
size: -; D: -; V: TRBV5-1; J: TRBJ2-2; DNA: TGCGCCAGCAGATGGGGGCTGGGCGGGGAGCTGTTTTTT; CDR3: CASRWGLGGELFF
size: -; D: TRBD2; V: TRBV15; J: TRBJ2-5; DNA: TGTGCCACCGGAAACCGAGGGTGGCTAGCGGGAGGTGAGACCCAGTACTTC; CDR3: CATGNRGWLAGGETQYF
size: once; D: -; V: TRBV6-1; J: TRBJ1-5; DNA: TGTGCCAGCAGTGAAGCCCGGAATCAGCCCCAGCATTTT; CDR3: CASSEARNQPQHF
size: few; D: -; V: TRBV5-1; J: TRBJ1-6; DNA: TGCGCCAGCACCACGGAGAGCTCCTATAATTCACCCCTCCACTTT; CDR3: CASTTESSYNSPLHF
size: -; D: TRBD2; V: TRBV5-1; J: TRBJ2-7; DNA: TGCGCCAGCACCCTTACTAGCGGGAGTATCACTTACGAGCAGTACTTC; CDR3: CASTLTSGSITYEQYF
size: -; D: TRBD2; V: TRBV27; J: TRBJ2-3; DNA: TGTGCCAGCGGGAGGGTACTAGCGGGGGGGCCGGATACGCAGTATTTT; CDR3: CASGRVLAGGPDTQYF
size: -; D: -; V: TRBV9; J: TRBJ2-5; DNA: TGTGCCAGCAGCTTAGACAGGAACCAAGAGACCCAGTACTTC; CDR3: CASSLDRNQETQYF
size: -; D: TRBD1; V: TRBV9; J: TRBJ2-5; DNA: TGTGCCAGCAGCCCTGGACAGGTGGGGTACCAAGAGACCCAGTACTTC; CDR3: CASSPGQVGYQETQYF
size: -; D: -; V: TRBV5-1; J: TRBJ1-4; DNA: TGCGCCAGCAGCTCGGACAGCTCCGATGAAAAACTGTTTTTT; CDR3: CASSSDSSDEKLFF
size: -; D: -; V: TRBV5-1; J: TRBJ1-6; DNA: TGCGCCAGCAGGGGAGATGGGGTGGAGGCTTCACCCCTCCACTTT; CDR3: CASRGDGVEASPLHF
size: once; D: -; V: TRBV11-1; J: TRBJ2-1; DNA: TGTGCCAGCAAACCTTTACAGGGAATCTCCTACAATGAGCAGTTCTTC; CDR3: CASKPLQGISYNEQFF
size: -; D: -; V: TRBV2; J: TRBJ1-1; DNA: TGTGCCAGCAGTGTAACATCGAACACTGAAGCTTTCTTT; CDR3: CASSVTSNTEAFF
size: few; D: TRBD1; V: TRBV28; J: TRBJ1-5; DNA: TGTGCCAGCAGTTCTTCTCAGGGGGCATATAGCAATCAGCCCCAGCATTTT; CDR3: CASSSSQGAYSNQPQHF
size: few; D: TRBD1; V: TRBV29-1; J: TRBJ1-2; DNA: TGCAGCGTTGACGGGACAGGGATTTATGGCTACACCTTC; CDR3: CSVDGTGIYGYTF
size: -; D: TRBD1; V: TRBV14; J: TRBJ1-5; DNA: TGTGCCAGCAGCCCGATGCCCAGGGGGAGCAATCAGCCCCAGCATTTT; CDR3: CASSPMPRGSNQPQHF
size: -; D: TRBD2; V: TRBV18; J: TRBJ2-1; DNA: TGTGCCAGCTCCCCATCAGGGGCGGGGGGATTCTTC; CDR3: CASSPSGAGGFF
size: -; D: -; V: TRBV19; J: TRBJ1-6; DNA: TGTGCCAGTAGTCTGGCAGGGAATAATTCACCCCTCCACTTT; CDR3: CASSLAGNNSPLHF
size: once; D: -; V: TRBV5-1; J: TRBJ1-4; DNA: TGCGCCAGCAGCTTGGGAGGACAGATTGAAAAACTGTTTTTT; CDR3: CASSLGGQIEKLFF
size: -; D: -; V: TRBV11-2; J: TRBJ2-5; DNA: TGTGCCAGCAGCAACTTTGGGGGGTACCAAGAGACCCAGTACTTC; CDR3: CASSNFGGYQETQYF
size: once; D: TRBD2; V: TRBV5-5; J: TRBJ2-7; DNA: TGTGCCAGCAGTCTAGCGGGGGGGACCTACGAGCAGTACTTC; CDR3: CASSLAGGTYEQYF
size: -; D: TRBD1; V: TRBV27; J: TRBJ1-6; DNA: TGTGCCAGCAGCTTGACAGGGGCCCGGACCAATTCACCCCTCCACTTT; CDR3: CASSLTGARTNSPLHF
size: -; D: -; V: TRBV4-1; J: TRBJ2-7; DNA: TGCGCCAGCAGCCAAGAGGGAAGCGGGACATACTACGAGCAGTACTTC; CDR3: CASSQEGSGTYYEQYF
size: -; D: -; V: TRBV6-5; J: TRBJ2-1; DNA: TGTGCCAGCAGGACTAGTTCCCCCAATGAGCAGTTCTTC; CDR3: CASRTSSPNEQFF
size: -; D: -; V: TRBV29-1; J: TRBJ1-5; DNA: TGCAGCGTTGAAGTAGAGAGCAATCAGCCCCAGCATTTT; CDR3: CSVEVESNQPQHF
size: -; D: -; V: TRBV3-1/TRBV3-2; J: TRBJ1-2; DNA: TGTGCCAGCAGCCAACTTAGTCGAGTGGACTATGGCTACACCTTC; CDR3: CASSQLSRVDYGYTF
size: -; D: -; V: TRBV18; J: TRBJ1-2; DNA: TGTGCCAGCTCACCACCAAAGGGGACAATTGGCTACACCTTC; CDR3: CASSPPKGTIGYTF
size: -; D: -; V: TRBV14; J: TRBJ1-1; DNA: TGTGCCAGCAGCCAAGTTTTTAAGAACACTGAAGCTTTCTTT; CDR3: CASSQVFKNTEAFF
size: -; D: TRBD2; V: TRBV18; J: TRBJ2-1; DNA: TGTGCCAGCTCACCAATGCGGGGGACCCCGCGTGATGAGCAGTTCTTC; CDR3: CASSPMRGTPRDEQFF
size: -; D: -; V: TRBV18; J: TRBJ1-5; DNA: TGTGCCAGCTCACCACTTCAGGGAAGTGGGCCTCAGCCCCAGCATTTT; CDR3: CASSPLQGSGPQPQHF
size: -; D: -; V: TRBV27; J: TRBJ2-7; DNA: TGTGCCAGCAGGATTCGCAGGGGAGACGAGCAGTACTTC; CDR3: CASRIRRGDEQYF
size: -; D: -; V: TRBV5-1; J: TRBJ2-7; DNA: TGCGCCAGCAGCTCCCGGATCGGGTCCACCGGGGGAGAGGAGCAGTACTTC; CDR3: CASSSRIGSTGGEEQYF
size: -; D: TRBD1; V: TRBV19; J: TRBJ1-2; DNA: TGTGCCAGTAGTTTCCGACAGGGGGCGTATGGCTACACCTTC; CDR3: CASSFRQGAYGYTF
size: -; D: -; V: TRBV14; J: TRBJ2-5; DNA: TGTGCCAGCTACAGAAAGTACCAAGGGACCCAGTACTTC; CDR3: CASYRKYQGTQYF
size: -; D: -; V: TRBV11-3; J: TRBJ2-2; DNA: TGTGCCAGCAGCCCCCGCGGGGGCGGTGGCACCGGGGAGCTGTTTTTT; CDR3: CASSPRGGGGTGELFF
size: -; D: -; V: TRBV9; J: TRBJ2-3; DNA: TGTGCCAGCAGCGTAGGCGGATACAGCACAGATACGCAGTATTTT; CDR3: CASSVGGYSTDTQYF
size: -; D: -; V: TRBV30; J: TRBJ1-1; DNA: TGTGCCTGGGTGCCCCGGGACTCCTGGAGGGTCATGAACACTGAAGCTTTCTTT; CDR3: CAWVPRDSWRVMNTEAFF
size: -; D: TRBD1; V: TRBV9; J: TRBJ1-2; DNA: TGTGCCAGCAGCGCGACAGGGAACGGCTACACCTTC; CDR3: CASSATGNGYTF
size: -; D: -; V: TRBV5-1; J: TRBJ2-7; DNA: TGCGCCAGCAGCCCCCGGGCCCCGGGGTACTACGAGCAGTACTTC; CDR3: CASSPRAPGYYEQYF
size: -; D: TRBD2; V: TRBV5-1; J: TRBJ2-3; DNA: TGCGCCAGCGGCGGCGGGAGGACAGATACGCAGTATTTT; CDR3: CASGGGRTDTQYF
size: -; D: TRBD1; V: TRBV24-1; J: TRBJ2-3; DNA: TGTGCCACCAGTGATTTTTATCCGACAGGGGGCACTGATACGCAGTATTTT; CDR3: CATSDFYPTGGTDTQYF
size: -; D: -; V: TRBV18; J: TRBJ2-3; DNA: TGTGCCAGCTCACCAACATCAGATACGCAGTATTTT; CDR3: CASSPTSDTQYF
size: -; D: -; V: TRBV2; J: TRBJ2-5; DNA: TGTGCCAGCAGTGAAGGGCGGGGCAGCCAAGAGACCCAGTACTTC; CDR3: CASSEGRGSQETQYF
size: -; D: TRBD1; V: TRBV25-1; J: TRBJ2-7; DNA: TGTGCCAGCAGGGGACAGGGAAGATGGGACGTAGCCTACGAGCAGTACTTC; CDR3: CASRGQGRWDVAYEQYF
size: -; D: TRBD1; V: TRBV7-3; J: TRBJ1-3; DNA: TGTGCCAGCAGCTTCCAGGGACAGGGGACTGGAAACACCATATATTTT; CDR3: CASSFQGQGTGNTIYF
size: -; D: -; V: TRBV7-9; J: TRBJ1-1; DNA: TGTGCCAGCAGCAAGGGGCTCGGCACTGAAGCTTTCTTT; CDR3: CASSKGLGTEAFF
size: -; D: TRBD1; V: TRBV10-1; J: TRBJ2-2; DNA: TGCGCCAGCACCGGGACAGGGTTACACACCGGGGAGCTGTTTTTT; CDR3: CASTGTGLHTGELFF
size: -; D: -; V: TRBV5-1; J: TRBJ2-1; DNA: TGCGCCAGCAGCTTAATCCTCTCCTACAATGAGCAGTTCTTC; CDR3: CASSLILSYNEQFF